This T cell receptor (beta chain) was captured by sequencing in a study of T-cell memory formation after mild COVID-19. Findings of the study overall: Nothing confirmed that second-wave clones peaking on day 37 were specific for SARS-CoV-2.

This clonotype was detected many times. What it binds is unknown. MiXCR, run by TCRdb on the 5' RACE reads, gives a single entry per CDR3 protein. The data show approximately 100,000 distinct CDR3 sequences, with around 12% seen just once and 25% to 35% held by the top ten. The CDR3 consists of 12 residues. Germline V CDR1 and CDR2: SEHNR, FQNEAQ (reference sequence). The V end lost 5 bases, the J end lost 7 bases, and 8 bases lay between the germline ends. Sequences were obtained from PBMCs or a T cell subset sorted from them (not recorded which). V is TRBV7-9 and J is TRBJ2-2; possibly TRBD1 for D (6 bases). The clonotype was recovered from an adult woman who had mild COVID-19 (a few samples of this study predate the infection). Cell type and time point are not known. CDR3 nucleotide sequence: TGTGCCAGCAGCCAGGGGCACGGGGAGCTGTTTTTT. Protein product: CASSQGHGELFF.